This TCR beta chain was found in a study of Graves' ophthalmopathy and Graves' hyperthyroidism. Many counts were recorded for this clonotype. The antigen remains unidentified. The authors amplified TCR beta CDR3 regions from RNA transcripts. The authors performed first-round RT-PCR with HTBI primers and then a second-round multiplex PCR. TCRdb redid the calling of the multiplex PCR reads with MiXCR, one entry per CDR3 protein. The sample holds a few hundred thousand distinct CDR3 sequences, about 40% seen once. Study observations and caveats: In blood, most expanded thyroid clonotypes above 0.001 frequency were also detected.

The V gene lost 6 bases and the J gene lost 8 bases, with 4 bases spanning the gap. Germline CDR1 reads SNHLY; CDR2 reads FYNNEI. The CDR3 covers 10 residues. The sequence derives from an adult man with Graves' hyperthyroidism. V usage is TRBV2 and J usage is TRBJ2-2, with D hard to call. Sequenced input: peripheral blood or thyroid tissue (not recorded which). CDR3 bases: TGTGCCAGCAGCCGGGGGGAGCTGTTTTTT. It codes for CASSRGELFF.